What follows are 8 T cell receptor beta chains derived from one specimen sequenced in a study of T-cell reconstitution after alpha-beta-depleted transplantation in children. Using unique molecular identifiers, the investigators prepared the TCRbeta library. In TCRdb, the PCR reads were re-called with MiXCR into one record per CDR3 protein. The sample yields approximately 400,000 distinct CDR3 sequences, around 9.9% seen once. The sequencing used PBMCs from the stem cell graft donor, collected from the stem cell graft. The source of these receptors is a human donor who donated a stem cell graft to a child with acute myeloid leukemia.

This clonotype has only one observation. This CDR3 is CASSPEENTEAFF. CDR3 bases: TGTGCCAGCAGTCCCGAGGAGAACACTGAAGCTTTCTTT. This sequence joins TRBV6-4 and TRBJ1-1, with no clear D. Deletions cut 5 bases from V and 1 base from J, with 8 bases between. Germline assignment: CDR1 MRHNA and CDR2 SNTAGT. The CDR3 runs 13 residues.

The chain couples TRBV7-9 to TRBJ2-3; 10 nucleotides align to TRBD2. J was trimmed by 2 bases and V by 6 bases; bases with no gene match: 8. CDR1 is SEHNR and CDR2 is FQNEAQ in the germline V gene (reference sequence). There are 16 residues in the CDR3. The CDR3 DNA is TGTGCCAGCAGACCACCCCTAGCGGGAGACACAGATACGCAGTATTTT. It yields the protein CASRPPLAGDTDTQYF. The full variable domain, with the rest looked up from reference TRBV7-9 and TRBJ2-3, is DTGVSQNPRHKITKRGQNVTFRCDPISEHNRLYWYRQTLGQGPEFLTYFQNEAQLEKSRLLSDRFSAERPKGSFSTLEIQRTEQGDSAMYLCASRPPLAGDTDTQYFGPGTRLTVL.

This clonotype was picked up many times. The chain couples TRBV7-9 to TRBJ2-1; 7 bases are shared with TRBD1. Per the germline V gene, CDR1 is SEHNR and CDR2 is FQNEAQ (reference sequence). The CDR3 totals 17 residues. Trimming took 5 bases from V and 8 from J; bases not matched to a gene: 18. This chain's CDR3 is CASSEDQRTGRLYEQFF. The CDR3 nucleotides are TGTGCCAGCAGCGAAGACCAAAGGACAGGTCGTTTGTATGAGCAGTTCTTC.

The J gene is TRBJ2-2, the V gene TRBV18; no clear D. The CDR3 sequence is 13 residues long. Germline V lookup: CDR1 KGHSH, CDR2 LQKENI. Trimming cost V 2 bases and J 6 bases, with 7 bases left between them. Here the CDR3 DNA reads TGTGCCAGCTCACCATTTTCCGCCGGGGAGCTGTTTTTT. Translating gives CASSPFSAGELFF.

This clonotype was detected a few times. The rearrangement uses TRBV25-1 and TRBJ2-1; 7 nucleotides align to TRBD2. V lost 3 bases, J lost 8 bases, and 7 bases stayed unmatched. The CDR3 totals 14 residues. CDR1 is MGHDK, CDR2 SYGVNS, per germline. The CDR3 reads CASSEAGVYDEQFF. The CDR3 DNA follows: TGTGCCAGCAGTGAGGCGGGAGTGTACGATGAGCAGTTCTTC.

This clonotype was recorded a few times. The rearrangement uses TRBV20-1 and TRBJ2-7; 9 bases fit TRBD1. CDR1 is DFQATT and CDR2 is SNEGSKA in the germline V gene (reference sequence). The CDR3 length is 14 residues. The V segment lost 3 bases and the J segment 1 base; nucleotides outside the gene matches: 4. The CDR3 region has the DNA TGCAGTGCTAGGGGGGACAGGGAGTCCTACGAGCAGTACTTC. It translates to CSARGDRESYEQYF.

The chain combines TRBV20-1 with TRBJ2-7; perhaps TRBD1 as D (6 bases). The CDR3 runs to 19 residues. Between the trimmed V and J ends, which lost 1 base and 4 bases, there was a span of 29 bases. The germline V gene has CDR1 DFQATT and CDR2 SNEGSKA (reference sequence). CDR3 in DNA: TGCAGTGCTAGAGGGTCGGGACAAATGTTGGTCGGGGTGTTGTACGAGCAGTACTTC. Translating it yields CSARGSGQMLVGVLYEQYF.

This clonotype was seen repeatedly, ten times or more. The chain is built from TRBV10-2 and TRBJ2-4, with D tentatively TRBD1 (6 bases). Looked up from germline, CDR1 is WSHSY and CDR2 is SAAADI. The CDR3 is made up of 16 amino acids. Trimming stripped 2 bases from V and 0 bases from J, with 11 bases between. The CDR3 loop is CASSERGNLAKNIQYF. In nucleotides, the CDR3 is TGCGCCAGCAGTGAGAGGGGGAATCTAGCCAAAAACATTCAGTACTTC.